Detailed here is one T cell receptor (beta chain). The target antigen is unknown. CDR1 is LNHDA, CDR2 SQIVND, per germline (reference sequence). The CDR3 length is 17 residues. V was pared by 4 bases and J by 6 bases, with 8 bases of the junction left unmatched. An expansion of CD8+CD57+ cells by flow cytometry had been shown in patients chosen for sequencing. Severe acquired aplastic anemia was the diagnosis recorded for all patients. The data belong to a study of CD8+CD57+ T cells in acquired aplastic anemia. On the study more broadly: Sorted CD4+ and CD8+ cells yielded DNA averaging roughly 3.3 ug.

Genomic DNA served as template for TCR beta VDJ and CDR3 profiling. From the reads, TCRdb called clonotypes with MiXCR, one entry per CDR3 protein. Here the sample spans under 200,000 distinct CDR3 sequences, 40% to 60% being singletons. Overall study findings and caveats: The study found no significant CD8+ Simpson's diversity difference between patients and controls.

This rearrangement joins TRBV19 to TRBJ2-1, with TRBD2 matching 14 bases. The sequence derives from a human donor with aplastic anemia. Sequencing was done on a sample of sorted CD4+, CD8+, or CD8+CD57+ T cells (not recorded which) from PBMCs. Here the CDR3 reads CASSTRTSGRNSNEQFF. CDR3 nucleotide sequence: TGTGCCAGTAGTACCAGGACTAGCGGGAGGAATAGCAATGAGCAGTTCTTC.